Shown below are 6 T cell receptor beta chains from a single sample sequenced in a study of T cell repertoires in cytomegalovirus infection. TCRdb analysed the reads with MiXCR anew, one entry per CDR3 protein. Of 450,000 to 550,000 distinct CDR3 sequences in the sample, 15% to 20% are singletons; the top ten hold around 25%. Sequencing was carried out using CD8+ T cells from PBMCs. Receptors originate from a human donor in good health (CMV status not recorded). Some clones in this sample may be carry-over from other donors' samples.

This clonotype was found many times. V is TRBV7-2 and J is TRBJ2-3; TRBD2 matches 13 bases. The germline gives CDR1 SGHTA, CDR2 FQGNSA. V was clipped by 3 bases and J by 5 bases; unmatched bases: 5. This CDR3 region has 16 residues. CDR3 coding DNA: TGTGCCAGCAGCTTCACTAGCGGGGGGGCAGTAGATACGCAGTATTTT. Translated, it gives CASSFTSGGAVDTQYF.

In this sample, this clonotype turned up many times. V gene TRBV11-2 combines with J gene TRBJ2-7; tentative D call: TRBD2 (5 bases). V was clipped by 3 bases and J by 3 bases, with 9 bases between them. The CDR3 loop spans 13 amino acids. Germline loops: CDR1 SGHAT, CDR2 FQNNGV. The CDR3 DNA follows: TGTGCCAGCAGCTTTTCGGGGAGCTACGAGCAGTACTTC. Amino acids: CASSFSGSYEQYF.

This clonotype was counted many times. The chain is built from TRBV18 and TRBJ2-7, with a tentative D call TRBD1 (5 bases). Germline CDR1 KGHSH, CDR2 LQKENI. Trimming pared 3 bases from V and 2 bases from J, leaving 14 bases between. This CDR3 comprises 15 residues. In nucleotides, the CDR3 is TGTGCCAGCTCACCCAGGGCCTACCCAACCTACGAGCAGTACTTC. It encodes CASSPRAYPTYEQYF.

Notes on this clonotype: A read error is likely, as this CDR3 ends without the conserved phenylalanine or tryptophan. The CDR3 loop reads CASSLRGDYQPQHV. DNA for the CDR3: TGTGCCAGCAGCTTACGCGGAGATTATCAGCCCCAGCATGTT. The V and J genes are TRBV7-2 and TRBJ1-5, with D uncertain. Germline values: CDR1 SGHTA, CDR2 FQGNSA. The CDR3 contains 14 residues. The ends were cut back, 2 bases at V and 5 bases at J, with 10 bases in the middle.

The table lists this clonotype with many counts. For the CDR3, the DNA is TGTGCCAGCAGCTGGGGACCAAGCAATCAGCCCCAGCATTTT. This encodes CASSWGPSNQPQHF. The chain joins TRBV7-9 to TRBJ1-5, with D possibly TRBD1 on 5 matching bases. The CDR3 is 14 residues long. From germline, CDR1 is SEHNR and CDR2 FQNEAQ (reference sequence). Deletions cut 4 bases from V and 1 base from J, with 8 bases between.

This clonotype was recorded a few times. The chain employs TRBV27 and TRBJ2-5; 7 bases agree with TRBD2. J lost 2 bases, V lost 3 bases, and 6 bases had no gene match. The CDR3 spans 15 residues. Germline V lookup: CDR1 MNHEY, CDR2 SMNVEV (reference sequence). CDR3 nucleotides: TGTGCCAGCAGTTTTGGGCTTAGCGGGCAAGAGACCCAGTACTTC. Translated: CASSFGLSGQETQYF.